A single sample is the source of the 18 T cell receptor beta chains below, sequenced in a study of T cell responses to AZD1222 COVID-19 vaccine. TCRdb's copy holds only in-frame clones and misses some; the assay was immunoSEQ multiplex PCR. The sample includes around 72,000 clones, roughly four fifths of them seen just once. Material: peripheral blood, obtained on day 0 of AZD1222 vaccination. These receptors came from an adult in good health.

This clone has a handful of counts. V gene TRBV3-1 (or the pseudogene TRBV3-2) combines with J gene TRBJ2-7; weak D call: TRBD2 (6 bases). Trimming pared 0 bases from V and 5 bases from J, leaving 14 bases between. CDR3 length: 15 residues. Germline V gene sequence: CDR1 LGHDT, CDR2 YNNKEL (reference sequence). The CDR3 sequence: CASSQDVAGRNEQYF. The CDR3, as DNA: TGTGCCAGCAGCCAAGATGTAGCAGGGAGGAACGAGCAGTACTTC.

The genes are TRBV6-5 and TRBJ1-1; a possible D gene is TRBD1 (6 bases). The CDR3 spans 13 residues. Germline V gene data show CDR1 as MNHEY and CDR2 as SVGAGI. V was trimmed by 8 bases and J by 1 base, leaving 11 bases between them. The DNA of the CDR3 is TGTGCCAGCCCCAGACAGGAGAACACTGAAGCTTTCTTT. The encoded protein is CASPRQENTEAFF.

The chain is built from TRBV11-2 and TRBJ2-2, with TRBD2 matching 7 bases. With V trimmed by 10 bases and J by 0 bases, 8 bases remained unmatched. Per germline, CDR1 SGHAT and CDR2 FQNNGV. CDR3 length equals 15 residues. CDR3 loop: CATARRGSNTGELFF. In DNA, the CDR3 is TGTGCCACCGCGAGGCGGGGGTCGAACACCGGGGAGCTGTTTTTT.

This chain joins TRBV4-1 and TRBJ1-1; D gene uncertain. CDR1 is MGHRA and CDR2 is YSYEKL in the germline V gene. The CDR3 totals 14 residues. V lost 0 bases, J lost 5 bases, and 10 bases lay in between. CDR3 DNA: TGCGCCAGCAGCCAAGAGATGAGAGTTACTGAAGCTTTCTTT. This codes for CASSQEMRVTEAFF.

The CDR3 sequence: CASGITSGNTIYF. Written as DNA, the CDR3 is TGTGCCAGCGGAATAACCTCTGGAAACACCATATATTTT. V is TRBV14 and J is TRBJ1-3; no clear D. This CDR3 has 13 residues. The V end was cut by 8 bases, the J end by 0 bases, with 8 bases between. Germline V CDR1 and CDR2: SGHDN, FVKESK.

The rearrangement uses TRBV18 and TRBJ1-1; D not certain. The germline CDR1 and CDR2 sequences are KGHSH and LQKENI. The CDR3 has 15 residues. V lost 3 bases to trimming and J lost 0 bases, with 11 bases between them. This CDR3 is CASSPSGALNTEAFF. DNA for the CDR3: TGTGCCAGCTCACCTTCCGGAGCATTGAACACTGAAGCTTTCTTT. Based on the CDR3 plus reference TRBV18 and TRBJ1-1, the full variable domain is NAGVMQNPRHLVRRRGQEARLRCSPMKGHSHVYWYRQLPEEGLKFMVYLQKENIIDESGMPKERFSAEFPKEGPSILRIQQVVRGDSAAYFCASSPSGALNTEAFFGQGTRLTVV.

This chain connects TRBV19 to TRBJ2-5; TRBD2 agrees at 8 bases. The V gene end was trimmed by 6 bases and the J gene end by 4 bases; junction bases not matched to a gene: 4. The CDR3 is made up of 13 amino acids. Germline V gene lookup returns CDR1 LNHDA and CDR2 SQIVND (reference sequence). The CDR3 DNA follows: TGTGCCAGTAGCGGGGGGGCCTTAGAGACCCAGTACTTC. The encoded protein is CASSGGALETQYF.

V usage is TRBV7-8 and J usage is TRBJ2-3; D unclear. This CDR3 region has 14 residues. V shed 2 bases and J shed 2 bases, with 8 bases lying between them. Looked up from germline, CDR1 is SGHVS and CDR2 is FQNEAQ. CDR3 bases: TGTGCCAGCAGCTTACGTTCGCACACAGATACGCAGTATTTT. It encodes CASSLRSHTDTQYF.

The V gene is TRBV5-1, the J gene TRBJ2-3; 8 bases match TRBD1. From germline, CDR1 is SGHRS and CDR2 YFSETQ. The V segment lost 3 bases and the J segment 2 bases; nucleotides outside the gene matches: 8. The CDR3 consists of 16 residues. The CDR3 loop reads CASSSERTGLTDTQYF. The CDR3 coding sequence is TGCGCCAGCAGCTCGGAGAGGACAGGGCTCACAGATACGCAGTATTTT.

The CDR3 loop is CASMRTGSGNTIYF. The DNA for the CDR3 is TGTGCCAGCATGAGGACAGGCTCTGGAAACACCATATATTTT. The V and J genes are TRBV6-5 and TRBJ1-3, with 7 positions matching TRBD1. Germline V gene sequence: CDR1 MNHEY, CDR2 SVGAGI. V lost 7 bases, J lost 0 bases, and 3 bases stayed unmatched. CDR3 length: 14 amino acids.

The V gene is TRBV7-8, the J gene TRBJ2-7, with 8 bases aligning to TRBD2. The germline CDR1 and CDR2 sequences are SGHVS and FQNEAQ. The CDR3 runs 15 residues. J gave up 0 bases and V 5 bases, and 6 bases lay outside the gene matches. The CDR3 protein is CASSLQRGSSYEQYF. The DNA of the CDR3 is TGTGCCAGCAGCCTACAGCGGGGGAGCTCCTACGAGCAGTACTTC.

The V call is TRBV7-8, the J call TRBJ2-1; perhaps TRBD1 as D (6 bases). The V end lost 7 bases, the J end lost 4 bases, and 17 bases lay between the germline ends. Germline lookup yields CDR1 SGHVS and CDR2 FQNEAQ. The CDR3 is made up of 15 amino acids. CDR3 amino acids: CASTPGQGLYNEQFF. For the CDR3, the DNA is TGTGCCAGCACCCCGGGGCAGGGGTTATACAATGAGCAGTTCTTC.

The genes are TRBV9 and TRBJ2-1; maybe TRBD2 (6 bases). Germline-derived CDR1 and CDR2 are SGDLS and YYNGEE. The CDR3 is 15 residues long. Trimming removed 4 bases at V and 5 bases at J, with 16 bases between. CDR3 residues: CASSPGVRGDNEQFF. CDR3 sequence (DNA): TGTGCCAGCAGCCCGGGGGTGAGGGGAGACAATGAGCAGTTCTTC.

This clone was seen a handful of times. V and J are TRBV3-1 (or the pseudogene TRBV3-2) and TRBJ2-7, with TRBD2 matching over 9 bases. The CDR3 contains 16 residues. Germline loops: CDR1 LGHDT, CDR2 YNNKEL (reference sequence). Losses at the gene ends were 4 bases for V and 3 bases for J; bases not matched to a gene: 10. CDR3 bases: TGTGCCAGCAGCCGCAGTAGCGGGGGATTTGGCTACGAGCAGTACTTC. Translating it yields CASSRSSGGFGYEQYF.

This sequence joins TRBV9 and TRBJ2-3; D may be TRBD1 (5 bases). Per the germline V gene, CDR1 is SGDLS and CDR2 is YYNGEE. The CDR3 runs to 15 residues. V was cut by 0 bases and J by 1 base, with 9 bases left in between. CDR3: CASSVAWGRTDTQYF. In nucleotides, the CDR3 is TGTGCCAGCAGCGTAGCTTGGGGCCGCACAGATACGCAGTATTTT. Complete variable domain (other parts from reference TRBV9 and TRBJ2-3): DSGVTQTPKHLITATGQRVTLRCSPRSGDLSVYWYQQSLDQGLQFLIQYYNGEERAKGNILERFSAQQFPDLHSELNLSSLELGDSALYFCASSVAWGRTDTQYFGPGTRLTVL.

The rearrangement links TRBV4-1 to TRBJ1-1, with D perhaps TRBD1 (5 bases). The CDR3 is made up of 14 amino acids. Trimming removed 0 bases from V and 2 bases from J, with 7 bases in between. Germline CDR1 reads MGHRA; CDR2 reads YSYEKL. The chain's CDR3 is CASSQERGNTEAFF. CDR3 nucleotide sequence: TGCGCCAGCAGCCAAGAAAGGGGAAACACTGAAGCTTTCTTT.

The chain uses TRBV5-6 and TRBJ1-4, with TRBD1 matching 8 bases. Trimming removed 4 bases from V and 8 bases from J; junction bases left unmatched: 10. Germline loops: CDR1 SGHDT, CDR2 YYEEEE. The CDR3 has 15 amino acids. CDR3 bases: TGTGCCAGCAGCCCCGGGCAGGGGGCAGTCGAAAAACTGTTTTTT. Protein product: CASSPGQGAVEKLFF.

The rearrangement uses TRBV9 and TRBJ2-2, with unresolved D. V gave up 6 bases and J gave up 2 bases, with 8 bases separating them. The CDR3 totals 13 residues. The germline V gene has CDR1 SGDLS and CDR2 YYNGEE. CDR3 nucleotide sequence: TGTGCCAGCAACGCCGGAAACACCGGGGAGCTGTTTTTT. Residues: CASNAGNTGELFF.